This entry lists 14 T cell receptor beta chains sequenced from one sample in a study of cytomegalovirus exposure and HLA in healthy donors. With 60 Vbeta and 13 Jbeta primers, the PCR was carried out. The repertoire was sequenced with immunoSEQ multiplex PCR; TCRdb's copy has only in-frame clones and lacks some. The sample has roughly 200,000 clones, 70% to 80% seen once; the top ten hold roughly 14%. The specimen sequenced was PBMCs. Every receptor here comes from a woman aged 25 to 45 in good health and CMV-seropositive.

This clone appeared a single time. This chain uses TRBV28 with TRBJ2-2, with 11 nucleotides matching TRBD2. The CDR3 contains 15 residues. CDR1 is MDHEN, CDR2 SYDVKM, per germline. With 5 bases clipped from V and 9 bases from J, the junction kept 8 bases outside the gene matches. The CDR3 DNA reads TGTGCCAGCAGTCAGCAGACTAGCGGGATATGGGAGCTGTTTTTT. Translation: CASSQQTSGIWELFF.

CDR3 region: CASILDGGREQYF. The CDR3, as DNA: TGTGCCAGCATCCTCGACGGAGGGCGCGAGCAGTACTTC. The chain employs TRBV7-9 and TRBJ2-7; the D gene is possibly TRBD2 (6 bases). Germline CDR1 reads SEHNR; CDR2 reads FQNEAQ (reference sequence). This CDR3 spans 13 amino acids. The V end was cut by 7 bases, the J end by 6 bases, with 16 bases between.

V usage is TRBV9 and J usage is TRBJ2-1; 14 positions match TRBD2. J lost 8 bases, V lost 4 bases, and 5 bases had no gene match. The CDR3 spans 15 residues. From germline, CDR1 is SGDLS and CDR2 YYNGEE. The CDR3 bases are TGTGCCAGCAGCCTTTGGGGACTAGCGGGGGATGAGCAGTTCTTC. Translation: CASSLWGLAGDEQFF.

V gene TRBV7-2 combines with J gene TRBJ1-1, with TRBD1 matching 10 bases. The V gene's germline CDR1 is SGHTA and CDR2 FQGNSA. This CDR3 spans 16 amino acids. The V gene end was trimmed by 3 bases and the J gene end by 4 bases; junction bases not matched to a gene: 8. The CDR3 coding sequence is TGTGCCAGCAGCTTCCTTCCTGGACAGGGGGGCACTGAAGCTTTCTTT. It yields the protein CASSFLPGQGGTEAFF.

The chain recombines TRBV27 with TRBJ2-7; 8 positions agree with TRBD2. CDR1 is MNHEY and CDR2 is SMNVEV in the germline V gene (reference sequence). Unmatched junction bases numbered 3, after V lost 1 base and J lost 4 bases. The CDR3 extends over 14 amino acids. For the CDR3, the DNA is TGTGCCAGCAGTTTATGGGGGACTAGTTACGAGCAGTACTTC. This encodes CASSLWGTSYEQYF.

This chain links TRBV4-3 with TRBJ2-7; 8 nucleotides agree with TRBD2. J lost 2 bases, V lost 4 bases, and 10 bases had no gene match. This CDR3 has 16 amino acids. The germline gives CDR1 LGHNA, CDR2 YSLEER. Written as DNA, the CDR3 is TGCGCCAGCAGCCGGTCCGGGGGGGAAGCCGCCTACGAGCAGTACTTC. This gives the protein CASSRSGGEAAYEQYF.

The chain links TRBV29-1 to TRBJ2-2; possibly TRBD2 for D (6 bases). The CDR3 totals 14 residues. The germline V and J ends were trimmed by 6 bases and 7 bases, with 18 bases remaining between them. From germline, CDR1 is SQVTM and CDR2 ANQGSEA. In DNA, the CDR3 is TGCAGCGTGGACTACGCAAAATTCAGCGGGGAGCTGTTTTTT. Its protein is CSVDYAKFSGELFF.

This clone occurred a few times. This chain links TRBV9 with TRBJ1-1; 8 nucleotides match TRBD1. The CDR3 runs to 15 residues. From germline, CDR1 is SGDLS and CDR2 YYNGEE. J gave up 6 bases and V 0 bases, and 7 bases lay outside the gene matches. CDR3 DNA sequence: TGTGCCAGCAGCGTAGCGCAGACAGGGGCCTCTGAAGCTTTCTTT. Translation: CASSVAQTGASEAFF.

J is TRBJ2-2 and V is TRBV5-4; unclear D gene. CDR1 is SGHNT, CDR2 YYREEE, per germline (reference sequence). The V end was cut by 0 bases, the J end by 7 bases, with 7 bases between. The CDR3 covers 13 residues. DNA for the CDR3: TGTGCCAGCAGCTTGGGCTCCGGCGGGGAGCTGTTTTTT. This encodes CASSLGSGGELFF.

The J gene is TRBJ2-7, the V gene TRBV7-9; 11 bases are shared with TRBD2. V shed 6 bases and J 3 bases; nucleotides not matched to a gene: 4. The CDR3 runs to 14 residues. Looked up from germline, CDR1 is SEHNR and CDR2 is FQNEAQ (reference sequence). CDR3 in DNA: TGTGCCAGCAGAACTACTAGCGGGAGCTACGAGCAGTACTTC. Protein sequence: CASRTTSGSYEQYF.

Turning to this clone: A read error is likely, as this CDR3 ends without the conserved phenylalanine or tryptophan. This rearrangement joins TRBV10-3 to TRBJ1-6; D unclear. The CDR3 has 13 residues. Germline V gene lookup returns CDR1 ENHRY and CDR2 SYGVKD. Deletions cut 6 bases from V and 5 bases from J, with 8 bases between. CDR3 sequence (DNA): TGTGCCATCAGCGGACGGGATAATTCACCCCTCCACCTT. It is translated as CAISGRDNSPLHL.

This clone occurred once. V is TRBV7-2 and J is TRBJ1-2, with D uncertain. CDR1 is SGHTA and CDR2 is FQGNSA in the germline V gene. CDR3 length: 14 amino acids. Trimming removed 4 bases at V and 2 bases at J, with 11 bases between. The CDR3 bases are TGTGCCAGCAGCTCCCAGAGGGAGAACTATGGCTACACCTTC. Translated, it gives CASSSQRENYGYTF.

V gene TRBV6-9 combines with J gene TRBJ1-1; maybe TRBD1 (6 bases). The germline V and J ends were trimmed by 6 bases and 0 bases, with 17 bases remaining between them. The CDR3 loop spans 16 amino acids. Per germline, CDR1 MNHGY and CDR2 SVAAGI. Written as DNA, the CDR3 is TGTGCCAGCAGCAAACCCGGGGGGCACGTGAACACTGAAGCTTTCTTT. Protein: CASSKPGGHVNTEAFF.

CDR3 bases: TGTGCCAGCACTATGACGGGTTACACTGAAGCTTTCTTT. Its translation is CASTMTGYTEAFF. This rearrangement joins TRBV6-6 to TRBJ1-1; D gene ambiguous. The germline CDR1 and CDR2 sequences are MNHNY and SVGAGI (reference sequence). V lost 7 bases to trimming and J lost 3 bases, with 12 bases between them. The CDR3 is 13 amino acids.